The present entry profiles one TCR beta chain with its context. Described treatment: around 19 received Ad26.COV2.S at low or high dose, single or two shots; several received placebo; per-sample allocation not given. Samples were taken on day 63 after the first vaccine or placebo injection. This entry is derived from a study of Ad26.COV2.S vaccination and SARS-CoV-2 variants. The V gene's germline CDR1 is SGHNT and CDR2 YYREEE (reference sequence). Trimming took 3 bases from V and 2 from J, leaving 9 bases between them. The CDR3 is made up of 14 amino acids. This table comes from immunoSEQ multiplex PCR, and its TCRdb copy is limited to in-frame clones, with some not included. Of approximately 420,000 clones in the sample, roughly 90% were seen once.

The starting material was peripheral blood, obtained in a trial of Ad26.COV2.S vaccine versus placebo. This sequence joins TRBV5-4 and TRBJ1-5; unclear D gene. The sequence came from a person aged 18-60 years who received the Ad26.COV2.S COVID-19 vaccine or a placebo. This CDR3 reads CASSSGLGNQPQHF. CDR3 DNA: TGTGCCAGCAGCTCTGGACTCGGCAATCAGCCCCAGCATTTT.